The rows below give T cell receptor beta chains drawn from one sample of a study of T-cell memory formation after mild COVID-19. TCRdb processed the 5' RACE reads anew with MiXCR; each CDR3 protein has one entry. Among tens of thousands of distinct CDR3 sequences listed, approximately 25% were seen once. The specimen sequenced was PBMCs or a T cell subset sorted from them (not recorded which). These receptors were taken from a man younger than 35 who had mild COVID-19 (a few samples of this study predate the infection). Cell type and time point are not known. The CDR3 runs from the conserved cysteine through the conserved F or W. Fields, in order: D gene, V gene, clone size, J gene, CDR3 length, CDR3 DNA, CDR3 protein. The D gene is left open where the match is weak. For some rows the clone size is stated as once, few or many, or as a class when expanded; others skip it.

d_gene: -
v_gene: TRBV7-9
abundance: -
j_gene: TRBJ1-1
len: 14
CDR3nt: TGTGCCAGCACCGCCGGCGGGGGCGGCGCTGAAGCTTTCTTT
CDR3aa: CASTAGGGGAEAFF

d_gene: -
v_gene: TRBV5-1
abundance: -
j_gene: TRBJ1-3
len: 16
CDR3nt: TGCGCCAGCAGCTTGGAATGGACACCCACCGGAAACACCATATATTTT
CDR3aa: CASSLEWTPTGNTIYF

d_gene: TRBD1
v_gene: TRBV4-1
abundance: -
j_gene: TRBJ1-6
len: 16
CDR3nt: TGCGCCAGCAGCCAGGGAGAGGACAGGGACAATTCACCCCTCCACTTT
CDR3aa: CASSQGEDRDNSPLHF

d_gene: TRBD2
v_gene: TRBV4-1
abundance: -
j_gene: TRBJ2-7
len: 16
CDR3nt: TGCGCCAGCAGCCACGCCTCCGGGAGGTTCCCCTACGAGCAGTACTTC
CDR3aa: CASSHASGRFPYEQYF

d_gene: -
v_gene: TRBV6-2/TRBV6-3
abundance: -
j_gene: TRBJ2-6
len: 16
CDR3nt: TGTGCCAGCAGTGGAACTAGGACTGCTGGGGCCAACGTCCTGACTTTC
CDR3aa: CASSGTRTAGANVLTF

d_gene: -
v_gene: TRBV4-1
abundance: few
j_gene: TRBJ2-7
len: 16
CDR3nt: TGCGCCAGCAGCCAGACCACGGACAGTTCGAGATACGAGCAGTACTTC
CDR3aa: CASSQTTDSSRYEQYF

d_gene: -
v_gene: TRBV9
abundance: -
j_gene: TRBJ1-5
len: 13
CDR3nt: TGTGCCAGCAGCGTAACTAGCAATCAGCCCCAGCATTTT
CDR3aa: CASSVTSNQPQHF

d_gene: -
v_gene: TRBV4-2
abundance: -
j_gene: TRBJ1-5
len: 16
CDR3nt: TGTGCCAGCAGCCAAGGACTGGGGTTAGGCAATCAGCCCCAGCATTTT
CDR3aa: CASSQGLGLGNQPQHF

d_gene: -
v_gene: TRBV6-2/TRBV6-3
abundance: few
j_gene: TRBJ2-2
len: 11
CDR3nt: TGTGCCAGCAGTTACCCCGGGGAGCTGTTTTTT
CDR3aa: CASSYPGELFF

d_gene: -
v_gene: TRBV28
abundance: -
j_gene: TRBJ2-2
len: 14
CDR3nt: TGTGCCAGCAGTTACAGGGTCGACACCGGGGAGCTGTTTTTT
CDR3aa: CASSYRVDTGELFF

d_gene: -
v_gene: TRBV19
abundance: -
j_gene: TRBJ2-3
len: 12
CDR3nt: TGTGCCAGTAGCCGAGACACAGATACGCAGTATTTT
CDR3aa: CASSRDTDTQYF

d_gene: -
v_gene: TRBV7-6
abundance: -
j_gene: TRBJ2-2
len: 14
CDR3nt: TGTGCCAGCAGCTTTTCGAGCGAAACCGGGGAGCTGTTTTTT
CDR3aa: CASSFSSETGELFF

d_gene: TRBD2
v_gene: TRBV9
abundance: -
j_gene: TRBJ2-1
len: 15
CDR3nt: TGTGCCAGCAGCCCGAGACTAGCGGGGACCGGTGAGCAGTTCTTC
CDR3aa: CASSPRLAGTGEQFF

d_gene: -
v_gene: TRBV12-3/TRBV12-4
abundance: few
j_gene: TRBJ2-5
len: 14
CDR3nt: TGTGCCAGCAGTTCTCGACAGGAACAAGAGACCCAGTACTTC
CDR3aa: CASSSRQEQETQYF

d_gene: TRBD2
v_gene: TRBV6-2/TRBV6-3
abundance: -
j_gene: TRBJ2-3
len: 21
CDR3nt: TGTGCCAGCACCCAAGACATGTATCCTAGCGGGGGCGGCAAAGTGGCGGATACGCAGTATTTT
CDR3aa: CASTQDMYPSGGGKVADTQYF

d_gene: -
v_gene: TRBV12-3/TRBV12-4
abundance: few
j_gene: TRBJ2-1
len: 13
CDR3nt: TGTGCCAGCACTTCAGGCCCACTAGCCCGGTTATTCTTC
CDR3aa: CASTSGPLARLFF

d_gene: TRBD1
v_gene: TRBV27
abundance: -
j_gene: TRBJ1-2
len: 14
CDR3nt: TGTGCCAGCAAGGACAGGGAAGAGTACTATGGCTACACCTTC
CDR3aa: CASKDREEYYGYTF

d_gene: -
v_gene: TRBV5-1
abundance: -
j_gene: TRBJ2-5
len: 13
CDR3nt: TGCGCCAGCAGCTTGAGCATCGAAGAGACCCAGTACTTC
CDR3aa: CASSLSIEETQYF

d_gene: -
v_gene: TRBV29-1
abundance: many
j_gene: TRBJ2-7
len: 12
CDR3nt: TGCAGCGTTGAAACTAGGGATTACGAGCAGTACTTC
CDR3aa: CSVETRDYEQYF

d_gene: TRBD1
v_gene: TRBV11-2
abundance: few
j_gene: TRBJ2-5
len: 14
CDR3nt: TGTGCCAGCAGCCAACCGACAGGGCGAGAGACCCAGTACTTC
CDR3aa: CASSQPTGRETQYF

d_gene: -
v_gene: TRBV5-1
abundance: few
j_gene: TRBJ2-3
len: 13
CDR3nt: TGCGCCAGCAGCTTGGACAACCCGGATACGCAGTATTTT
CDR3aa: CASSLDNPDTQYF

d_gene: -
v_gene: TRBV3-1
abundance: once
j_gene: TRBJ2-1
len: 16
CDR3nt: TGTGCCAGCAGTCAAGGGGGGAACAAATACTACAATGAGCAGTTCTTC
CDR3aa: CASSQGGNKYYNEQFF

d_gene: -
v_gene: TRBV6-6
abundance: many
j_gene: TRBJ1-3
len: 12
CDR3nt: TGTGCCAGCGTCGCGGTTTCCGACACCATATATTTT
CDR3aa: CASVAVSDTIYF

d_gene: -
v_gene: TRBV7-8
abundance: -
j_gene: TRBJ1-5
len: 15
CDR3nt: TGTGCCAGCAGCTTATCTACTGATAGCAATCAGCCCCAGCATTTT
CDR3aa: CASSLSTDSNQPQHF

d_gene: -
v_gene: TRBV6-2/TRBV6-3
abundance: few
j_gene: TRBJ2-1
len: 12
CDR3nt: TGTGCCAGCAGGTTAAGCTACAATGAGCAGTTCTTC
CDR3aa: CASRLSYNEQFF

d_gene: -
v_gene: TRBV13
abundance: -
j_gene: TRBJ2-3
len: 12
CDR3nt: TGTGCCAGCAGCCCAGGAGCAGATACGCAGTATTTT
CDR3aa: CASSPGADTQYF

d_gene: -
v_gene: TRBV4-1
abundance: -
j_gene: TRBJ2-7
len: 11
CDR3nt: TGCGCCAGCAGCCAAGGGCGCGAGCAGTACTTC
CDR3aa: CASSQGREQYF

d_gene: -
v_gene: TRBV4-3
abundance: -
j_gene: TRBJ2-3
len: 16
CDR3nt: TGCGCCAGCAGCCAAGGAAATGGCGGGGGCACAGATACGCAGTATTTT
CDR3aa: CASSQGNGGGTDTQYF

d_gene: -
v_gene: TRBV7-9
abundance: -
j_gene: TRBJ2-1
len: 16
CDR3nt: TGTGCCAGCAGCCCTATCCAGGGGAGCTCCTACAATGAGCAGTTCTTC
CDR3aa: CASSPIQGSSYNEQFF

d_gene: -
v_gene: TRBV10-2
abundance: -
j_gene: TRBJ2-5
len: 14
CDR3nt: TGCGCCAGCAGGGTTAGGGGTACTCAAGAGACCCAGTACTTC
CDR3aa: CASRVRGTQETQYF

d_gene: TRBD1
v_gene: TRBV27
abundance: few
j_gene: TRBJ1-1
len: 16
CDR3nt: TGTGCCAGCAGTAGGGGACAGGGAAATTGGCACACTGAAGCTTTCTTT
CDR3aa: CASSRGQGNWHTEAFF

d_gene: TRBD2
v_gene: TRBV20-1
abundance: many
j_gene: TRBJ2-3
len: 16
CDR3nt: TGCAGTGCTAAAAGCCTACTAGCGGGGGAAGCAGATACGCAGTATTTT
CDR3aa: CSAKSLLAGEADTQYF

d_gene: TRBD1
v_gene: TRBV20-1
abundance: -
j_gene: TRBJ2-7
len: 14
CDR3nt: TGCAGTGCTAGCCCAAGGACAGGGGGCTACGAGCAGTACTTC
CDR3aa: CSASPRTGGYEQYF

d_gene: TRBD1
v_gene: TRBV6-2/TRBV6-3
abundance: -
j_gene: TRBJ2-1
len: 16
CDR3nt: TGTGCCAGCAGTTACCCGGCGGACAGGGGGGGGATTGGGCAGTTCTTC
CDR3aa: CASSYPADRGGIGQFF

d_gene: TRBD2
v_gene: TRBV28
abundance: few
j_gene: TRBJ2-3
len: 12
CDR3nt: TGTGCCAGCACCCGGGGGGGGGATACGCAGTATTTT
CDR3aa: CASTRGGDTQYF

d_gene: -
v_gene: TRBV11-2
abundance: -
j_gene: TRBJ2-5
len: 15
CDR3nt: TGTGCCAGCAGCCCCGGGACTGCCCCCCAGGAGACCCAGTACTTC
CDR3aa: CASSPGTAPQETQYF

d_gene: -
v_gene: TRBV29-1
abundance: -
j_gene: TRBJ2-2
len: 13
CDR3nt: TGCAGCGTTGAATCACCAGGGTCCGGGGAGCTGTTTTTT
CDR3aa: CSVESPGSGELFF

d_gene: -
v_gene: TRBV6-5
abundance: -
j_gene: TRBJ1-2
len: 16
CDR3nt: TGTGCCAGCAGTTACTCGGCGGGAAGAGTCGGCTATGGCTACACCTTC
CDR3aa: CASSYSAGRVGYGYTF

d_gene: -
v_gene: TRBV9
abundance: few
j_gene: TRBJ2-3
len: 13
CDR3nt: TGTGCCAGCAGCCTACTAGCCACAGATACGCAGTATTTT
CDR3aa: CASSLLATDTQYF

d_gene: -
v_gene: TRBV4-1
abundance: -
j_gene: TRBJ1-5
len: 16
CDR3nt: TGCGCCAGCAGCCAAGGAGGGGACGGGATCAATCAGCCCCAGCATTTT
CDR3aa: CASSQGGDGINQPQHF

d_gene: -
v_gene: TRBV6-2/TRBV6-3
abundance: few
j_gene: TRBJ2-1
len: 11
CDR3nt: TGTGCCAGCAGTTTGGGACCGGGATCCTTCTTC
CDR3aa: CASSLGPGSFF

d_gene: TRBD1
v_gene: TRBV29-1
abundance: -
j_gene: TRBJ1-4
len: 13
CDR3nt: TGCAGCGTGTGGACAGGGCTAGGTGAAAAACTGTTTTTT
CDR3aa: CSVWTGLGEKLFF

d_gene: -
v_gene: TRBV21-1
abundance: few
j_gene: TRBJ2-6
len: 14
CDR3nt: TGTGCCAGGGACCACACCTCTGGGGCCAACGTCCTGACTTTC
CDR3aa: CARDHTSGANVLTF

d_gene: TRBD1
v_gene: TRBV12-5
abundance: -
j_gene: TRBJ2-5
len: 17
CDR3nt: TGTGCTAGTGGTTTCTTCCTGGGGGACAGGGGAGAAGAGACCCAGTACTTC
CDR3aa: CASGFFLGDRGEETQYF

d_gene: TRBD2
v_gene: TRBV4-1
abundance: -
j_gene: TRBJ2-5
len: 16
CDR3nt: TGCGCCAGCAGCCCTCGAGCGGGGGAGTACCAAGAGACCCAGTACTTC
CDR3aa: CASSPRAGEYQETQYF

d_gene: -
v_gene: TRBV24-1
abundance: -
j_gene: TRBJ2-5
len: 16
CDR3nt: TGTGCCACCGCCCCTGGACATAACGTCAATGGGGAGACCCAGTACTTC
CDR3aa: CATAPGHNVNGETQYF

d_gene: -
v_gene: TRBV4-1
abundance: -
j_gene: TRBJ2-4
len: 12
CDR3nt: TGCGCCAGCAGCGGACGGTCAGGGAGTCAGTACTTC
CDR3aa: CASSGRSGSQYF

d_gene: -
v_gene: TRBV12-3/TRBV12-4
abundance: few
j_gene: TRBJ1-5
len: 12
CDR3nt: TGTGCCAGCAGTCTCCCCGGTCAGCCCCAGCATTTT
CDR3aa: CASSLPGQPQHF

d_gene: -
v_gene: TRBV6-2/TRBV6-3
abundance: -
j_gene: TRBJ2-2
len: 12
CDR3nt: TGTGCCAGCAGCTCCGGCGCCGGGGAGCTGTTTTTT
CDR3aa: CASSSGAGELFF

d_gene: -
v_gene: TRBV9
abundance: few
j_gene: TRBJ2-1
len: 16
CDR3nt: TGTGCCAGCTCCTCTCCCGGTCTTAGCTCCTACAATGAGCAGTTCTTC
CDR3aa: CASSSPGLSSYNEQFF

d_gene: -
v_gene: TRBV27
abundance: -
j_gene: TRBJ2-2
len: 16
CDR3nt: TGTGCCAGCAGTTTGGGCGCGGGGGCCAACACCGGGGAGCTGTTTTTT
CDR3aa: CASSLGAGANTGELFF

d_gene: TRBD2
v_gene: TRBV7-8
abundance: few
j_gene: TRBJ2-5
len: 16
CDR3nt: TGTGCCAGCAGCTCCCGACGGTCTAGCGGGGCAGAGACCCAGTACTTC
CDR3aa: CASSSRRSSGAETQYF

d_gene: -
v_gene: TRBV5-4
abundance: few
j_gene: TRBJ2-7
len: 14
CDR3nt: TGTGCCAGCAGCACCTCGGGACTCGGTTCGGGGTGGTACTTC
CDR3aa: CASSTSGLGSGWYF

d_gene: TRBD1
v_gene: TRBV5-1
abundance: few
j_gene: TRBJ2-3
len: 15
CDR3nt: TGCGCCAGCAGTTGGCGACAGGGCGAGGCAGATACGCAGTATTTT
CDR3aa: CASSWRQGEADTQYF

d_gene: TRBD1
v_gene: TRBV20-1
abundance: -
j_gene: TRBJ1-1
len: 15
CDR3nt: TGCAGTGCTAGAGATATCGGGACAGCCAACACTGAAGCTTTCTTT
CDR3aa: CSARDIGTANTEAFF

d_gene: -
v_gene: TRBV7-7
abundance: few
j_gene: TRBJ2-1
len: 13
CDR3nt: TGTGCCAGCAGCCCCCAGGGCTACAATGAGCAGTTCTTC
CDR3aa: CASSPQGYNEQFF

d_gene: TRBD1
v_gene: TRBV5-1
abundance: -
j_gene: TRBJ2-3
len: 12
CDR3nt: TGCGCCAGCAGCTGGGGGACAGGGGAGCAGTATTTT
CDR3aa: CASSWGTGEQYF

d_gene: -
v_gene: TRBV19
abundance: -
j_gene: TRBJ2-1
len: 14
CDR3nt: TGTGCCAGTAATGGCGGGGCCTCCTACAATGAGCAGTTCTTC
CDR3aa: CASNGGASYNEQFF

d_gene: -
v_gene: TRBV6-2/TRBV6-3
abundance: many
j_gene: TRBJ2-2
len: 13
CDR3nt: TGTGCCAGCAGTTACAGGGACACCGGGGAGCTGTTTTTT
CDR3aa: CASSYRDTGELFF

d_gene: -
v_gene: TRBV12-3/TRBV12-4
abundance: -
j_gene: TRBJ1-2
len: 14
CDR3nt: TGTGCCAGCAGTTTGGAGTCGTCGGGGTATGGCTACACCTTC
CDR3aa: CASSLESSGYGYTF